This T cell receptor (beta chain) was obtained from a study of OX40 agonist ivuxolimab in advanced cancers. The germline gives CDR1 SNHLY, CDR2 FYNNEI. This CDR3 is built from 10 residues. The sample holds one count of this clone. A junction end diverges from the germline sequence, so it may reflect a read error. Profiling relied on immunoSEQ multiplex PCR, and the TCRdb table lists in-frame clones only, not all of them. The data contain more than 9,500 clones, about 81% of them singletons. V is TRBV2 and J is TRBJ2-1; 10 bases are a match to TRBD1. The input for sequencing was CD4+ or CD8+ T cells sorted from blood, taken in a trial of the OX40 agonist ivuxolimab. The sequence derives from an adult with an advanced solid tumor such as melanoma, head and neck, liver or kidney cancer. CDR3 residues: CASRGQGRLF. CDR3 in DNA: TGTGCCAGCAGGGGACAGGGGAGGCTCTTC.